These 28 T cell receptor beta chains originate from one sample sequenced in a study of blood T cell repertoires in COVID-19. Sequencing used immunoSEQ multiplex PCR; TCRdb keeps in-frame clones, though not all of them. The sample yields 100,000 to 150,000 clones, around 70% seen once. The sample taken for sequencing was peripheral blood. The receptors were sampled from a man at least 80 years old with COVID-19, enrolled during active disease.

V is TRBV19 and J is TRBJ1-2; TRBD1 agrees at 9 bases. CDR3 length equals 14 residues. Unmatched junction bases numbered 13, after V lost 10 bases and J lost 7 bases. Germline V lookup: CDR1 LNHDA, CDR2 SQIVND (reference sequence). CDR3 in amino acids: CATTDTRTGVGYTF. CDR3 sequence (DNA): TGTGCCACCACCGATACCAGGACAGGGGTTGGCTACACCTTC.

The V and J genes are TRBV13 and TRBJ2-5, with 7 bases identical to TRBD2. The V segment lost 5 bases and the J segment 5 bases; nucleotides outside the gene matches: 8. Looked up from germline, CDR1 is PRHDT and CDR2 is FYEKMQ (reference sequence). The CDR3 spans 14 residues. The CDR3 region has the DNA TGTGCCAGCAGCACTTCAGCGGGAAGGGAGACCCAGTACTTC. Protein product: CASSTSAGRETQYF. The full variable domain, rest sourced from reference TRBV13 and TRBJ2-5, is AAGVIQSPRHLIKEKRETATLKCYPIPRHDTVYWYQQGPGQDPQFLISFYEKMQSDKGSIPDRFSAQQFSDYHSELNMSSLELGDSALYFCASSTSAGRETQYFGPGTRLLVL.

This clone was seen a single time. This chain uses TRBV30 with TRBJ1-4; TRBD1 aligns across 8 bases. The germline V gene encodes CDR1 GTSNPN and CDR2 SVGIG (reference sequence). CDR3 length: 13 amino acids. V lost 7 bases and J lost 5; bases outside the gene matches: 6. The CDR3 bases are TGTGCCTCGATTACAGGGGGGAATGAAAAACTGTTTTTT. Amino acids: CASITGGNEKLFF.

The chain recombines TRBV9 with TRBJ2-3; maybe TRBD2 (6 bases). The CDR3 consists of 17 residues. Trimming pared 0 bases from V and 2 bases from J, leaving 16 bases between. Germline V gene lookup returns CDR1 SGDLS and CDR2 YYNGEE. CDR3 protein: CASSVGSGEVITDTQYF. For the CDR3, the DNA is TGTGCCAGCAGCGTAGGATCGGGAGAGGTTATCACAGATACGCAGTATTTT. Supplemented by reference TRBV9 and TRBJ2-3, the full variable domain reads DSGVTQTPKHLITATGQRVTLRCSPRSGDLSVYWYQQSLDQGLQFLIQYYNGEERAKGNILERFSAQQFPDLHSELNLSSLELGDSALYFCASSVGSGEVITDTQYFGPGTRLTVL.

The J gene is TRBJ1-6, the V gene TRBV9, with 7 bases that match TRBD1. V gave up 4 bases and J gave up 6 bases; unmatched junction bases: 7. The CDR3 loop spans 15 amino acids. CDR1 SGDLS and CDR2 YYNGEE come from the germline V gene. The CDR3 loop is CASSYDREANSPLHF. The CDR3, as DNA: TGTGCCAGCAGCTACGACAGGGAGGCTAATTCACCCCTCCACTTT.

About this clone itself: The sample carries other DNA sequences with the same CDR3. The V call is TRBV5-1, the J call TRBJ2-5; 7 nucleotides agree with TRBD2. The CDR3 totals 14 residues. Trimming cost V 5 bases and J 1 base; bases outside gene matches: 5. Germline loops: CDR1 SGHRS, CDR2 YFSETQ. The CDR3 protein is CASRRTSAQETQYF. Written as DNA, the CDR3 is TGCGCCAGCAGACGGACTAGTGCCCAAGAGACCCAGTACTTC.

The chain recombines TRBV11-2 with TRBJ2-3; possibly TRBD2 for D (5 bases). Trimming pared 3 bases from V and 3 bases from J, leaving 7 bases between. The CDR3 totals 13 residues. Germline-derived CDR1 and CDR2 are SGHAT and FQNNGV. Here the CDR3 DNA reads TGTGCCAGCAGCTTTACGGGGACAGATACGCAGTATTTT. Protein: CASSFTGTDTQYF.

V usage is TRBV28 and J usage is TRBJ2-7, with a possible D match to TRBD1 (6 bases). The CDR3 sequence is 18 residues long. CDR1 MDHEN and CDR2 SYDVKM come from the germline V gene. V was trimmed by 2 bases and J by 0 bases, leaving 20 bases between them. This chain's CDR3 is CASSLTTGPQPFSYEQYF. CDR3 nucleotides: TGTGCCAGCAGTTTAACGACAGGCCCTCAACCCTTCTCCTACGAGCAGTACTTC.

The chain links TRBV11-2 to TRBJ1-4, with TRBD1 matching over 7 bases. CDR1 SGHAT and CDR2 FQNNGV come from the germline V gene. The length of the CDR3 is 16 residues. After removal of 6 bases from V and 0 bases from J, the junction contained 7 bases not matched to a gene. CDR3 sequence: CASSRFQGATNEKLFF. The CDR3 DNA is TGTGCCAGCAGTAGATTCCAGGGGGCAACTAATGAAAAACTGTTTTTT.

CDR3 residues: CASGRRVNEKLFF. The CDR3 bases are TGTGCCAGCGGACGGCGGGTTAATGAAAAACTGTTTTTT. The chain is built from TRBV6-5 and TRBJ1-4; D remains ambiguous. Germline V gene data show CDR1 as MNHEY and CDR2 as SVGAGI. The V end was cut by 8 bases, the J end by 4 bases, with 11 bases between. The CDR3 loop spans 13 amino acids.

The gene calls are TRBV12-3 or TRBV12-4 and TRBJ2-7; 7 positions match TRBD1. V trimming: 5 bases; J trimming: 4 bases; junction bases outside the gene matches: 5. The CDR3 runs to 13 residues. The CDR3 region has the DNA TGTGCCAGCAGTCCGACAGGGTCTTACGAGCAGTACTTC. The encoded protein is CASSPTGSYEQYF.

The chain has TRBV24-1 and TRBJ1-1; D ambiguous. CDR3 length: 13 amino acids. Trimming took off 7 bases at V and 4 bases at J, with 12 bases between the two ends. CDR1 is KGHDR and CDR2 is SFDVKD in the germline V gene. CDR3 residues: CATSVGRGTEAFF. In DNA form, the CDR3 reads TGTGCCACCAGCGTAGGCAGAGGCACTGAAGCTTTCTTT.

This clone was seen only a few times. V gene TRBV6-5 combines with J gene TRBJ2-7; 11 bases align to TRBD2. The CDR3 runs to 14 residues. Germline values: CDR1 MNHEY, CDR2 SVGAGI. Unmatched junction bases numbered 3, after V lost 4 bases and J lost 4 bases. CDR3 in amino acids: CASSSGTSGYEQYF. In DNA, the CDR3 is TGTGCCAGCAGTTCCGGGACTAGCGGTTACGAGCAGTACTTC.

This chain connects TRBV4-1 to TRBJ1-2; no clear D gene. The CDR3 loop spans 15 amino acids. Trimming removed 0 bases from V and 0 bases from J, with 8 bases in between. Germline CDR1 MGHRA, CDR2 YSYEKL. CDR3 loop: CASSQDPGTNYGYTF. CDR3 bases: TGCGCCAGCAGCCAAGATCCGGGAACTAACTATGGCTACACCTTC.

CDR3 nucleotide sequence: TGTGCCAGCAGGGCCAGACAGGGGCATCAGCCCCAGCATTTT. It encodes CASRARQGHQPQHF. The rearrangement joins TRBV2 to TRBJ1-5, with 8 bases that match TRBD1. Germline V lookup: CDR1 SNHLY, CDR2 FYNNEI. J was trimmed by 5 bases and V by 6 bases; bases with no gene match: 6. The CDR3 is made up of 14 amino acids.

The chain carries TRBV29-1 and TRBJ2-3, with TRBD2 matching 12 bases. The CDR3 is made up of 14 amino acids. V lost 4 bases to trimming and J lost 6 bases; unmatched junction nucleotides: 5. Germline-derived CDR1 and CDR2 are SQVTM and ANQGSEA. The CDR3 region is CSVGRTSGTDTQYF. The DNA of the CDR3 is TGCAGCGTTGGCAGGACTAGCGGGACGGATACGCAGTATTTT.

The gene calls are TRBV15 and TRBJ2-5; 8 bases fit TRBD1. Looked up from germline, CDR1 is LNHNV and CDR2 is YYDKDF (reference sequence). Trimming at V came to 6 bases and at J to 3 bases, leaving 12 bases not matched to a gene. The CDR3 is 16 amino acids. CDR3 DNA sequence: TGTGCCACCAGTGTCGGGCTCGGGACAGGCAAAGAGACCCAGTACTTC. Translation: CATSVGLGTGKETQYF.

The chain has TRBV29-1 and TRBJ1-2; D is perhaps TRBD1 (6 bases). CDR1 and CDR2 from the germline V gene are SQVTM and ANQGSEA. V lost 7 bases and J lost 6, with 21 bases in between. This CDR3 spans 14 amino acids. The CDR3 DNA reads TGCAGCGCCCAAGCTTATCGGGGGGGCGATGGCTACACCTTC. Residues: CSAQAYRGGDGYTF.

This sequence joins TRBV7-2 and TRBJ1-3; TRBD1 matches 9 bases. The V gene's germline CDR1 is SGHTA and CDR2 FQGNSA. This CDR3 is built from 15 residues. V was clipped by 3 bases and J by 7 bases; unmatched bases: 7. The CDR3 region has the DNA TGTGCCAGCAGCTTGGCGGGACAGGGAGGGAACACCATATATTTT. Protein: CASSLAGQGGNTIYF.

This chain links TRBV5-4 with TRBJ2-3, with 9 bases identical to TRBD2. V lost 0 bases, J lost 7 bases, and 6 bases stayed unmatched. Germline lookup yields CDR1 SGHNT and CDR2 YYREEE (reference sequence). The CDR3 totals 15 residues. This CDR3 reads CASSLAAGGGNTQYF. The CDR3, as DNA: TGTGCCAGCAGCTTGGCAGCGGGAGGTGGAAATACGCAGTATTTT.

CDR3 nucleotide sequence: TGTGCCAGCAGTTTTAGGGGACAGGCGGCGTACGAGCAGTACTTC. It encodes CASSFRGQAAYEQYF. The V call is TRBV28, the J call TRBJ2-7; 8 bases fit TRBD1. Germline-derived CDR1 and CDR2 are MDHEN and SYDVKM. The junction had 8 bases not matched to a gene; V was cut back by 3 bases and J by 4 bases. The CDR3 spans 15 residues.

The V gene is TRBV11-2, the J gene TRBJ2-1; D remains unclear. The CDR3 is 14 residues long. The V end was cut by 5 bases, the J end by 8 bases, with 16 bases between. Germline loops: CDR1 SGHAT, CDR2 FQNNGV. The CDR3 reads CASSPPSESDEQFF. For the CDR3, the DNA is TGTGCCAGCAGCCCCCCCTCGGAGTCCGATGAGCAGTTCTTC.

The chain joins TRBV9 to TRBJ2-3, with 9 bases fitting TRBD2. The CDR3 contains 17 residues. Germline V gives CDR1 SGDLS, CDR2 YYNGEE. With 0 bases clipped from V and 2 bases from J, the junction kept 7 bases outside the gene matches. DNA for the CDR3: TGTGCCAGCAGCGTAGAAGGCGGGAGGGCCTCCACAGATACGCAGTATTTT. The encoded protein is CASSVEGGRASTDTQYF.

The chain couples TRBV10-3 to TRBJ2-3, with D tentatively TRBD2 (6 bases). This CDR3 comprises 14 residues. Per germline, CDR1 ENHRY and CDR2 SYGVKD. Trimming cost V 2 bases and J 4 bases, with 10 bases left between them. CDR3 sequence: CAISEVSGADTQYF. CDR3 DNA: TGTGCCATCAGTGAGGTTAGCGGAGCAGATACGCAGTATTTT.

The CDR3 loop is CASSVGTGVGNTIYF. DNA for the CDR3: TGCGCCAGCAGCGTCGGGACAGGGGTTGGAAACACCATATATTTT. This chain connects TRBV5-1 to TRBJ1-3; 10 bases map to TRBD1. Trimming removed 4 bases from V and 3 bases from J; junction bases left unmatched: 4. Germline V gene sequence: CDR1 SGHRS, CDR2 YFSETQ. The length of the CDR3 is 15 residues.

The chain has TRBV2 and TRBJ1-4; 7 bases are a match to TRBD1. Germline assignment: CDR1 SNHLY and CDR2 FYNNEI. After removal of 3 bases from V and 13 bases from J, the junction contained 17 bases not matched to a gene. This CDR3 contains 16 residues. The CDR3 bases are TGTGCCAGCAGTGATAGGACAGGCGGCACCGAATCGGGACTGTTTTTT. Amino acids: CASSDRTGGTESGLFF.

This clone was counted only a few times. This chain connects TRBV5-1 to TRBJ2-1, with a tentative D call TRBD1 (6 bases). CDR1 is SGHRS, CDR2 YFSETQ, per germline. The CDR3 is made up of 13 amino acids. The V end was cut by 2 bases, the J end by 5 bases, with 8 bases between. The CDR3 loop is CASSFGQNNEQFF. The DNA of the CDR3 is TGCGCCAGCAGCTTCGGACAGAACAATGAGCAGTTCTTC.

The chain carries TRBV2 and TRBJ1-2; the match to TRBD1 covers 9 bases. J lost 7 bases, V lost 3 bases, and 9 bases had no gene match. CDR1 SNHLY and CDR2 FYNNEI come from the germline V gene. The CDR3 is 15 amino acids. The CDR3 DNA follows: TGTGCCAGCAGTGAGGGACAGGGAGGGTTCGGTGGCTACACCTTC. Its translation: CASSEGQGGFGGYTF.